A single sample is the source of the 26 T cell receptor beta chains below, sequenced in a study of Tregs in tolerant kidney transplant recipients (dated by TCRdb to about 2019). In the paper's terms, the time point label means: blood sample drawn before combined kidney and bone marrow transplant. Library method: the immunoSEQ multiplex PCR assay. The table comes from immuneACCESS by way of TCRdb, which keeps in-frame sequences with V and J called. Part of the clones is missing from these tables; in studies checked, under half for an unresolved V gene and the rest for unknown reasons. For this sample the table gives 100,000 to 130,000 clones, of which 90% were detected only once. The ten largest account for around 0.35% of the sample. This material consisted of CD4+ T cells from blood, taken before the transplant. The source is a human donor who received a combined kidney and bone marrow transplant.

V is TRBV5-1 and J is TRBJ1-2; 7 bases align to TRBD1. Germline V gene lookup returns CDR1 SGHRS and CDR2 YFSETQ. There are 15 residues in the CDR3. V gave up 0 bases and J gave up 0 bases; unmatched junction bases: 2. The chain's CDR3 is CASSLGGTANYGYTF. The CDR3 DNA is TGCGCCAGCAGCTTGGGCGGGACAGCTAACTATGGCTACACCTTC.

This CDR3 reads CASSGGTGALNTEAFF. For the CDR3, the DNA is TGTGCCAGCTCAGGGGGGACAGGCGCCCTGAACACTGAAGCTTTCTTT. This chain links TRBV18 with TRBJ1-1, with 8 bases matching TRBD1. J gave up 0 bases and V 5 bases, and 8 bases lay outside the gene matches. The CDR3 sequence is 16 residues long. The germline V gene has CDR1 KGHSH and CDR2 LQKENI. Supplemented by reference TRBV18 and TRBJ1-1, the full variable domain reads NAGVMQNPRHLVRRRGQEARLRCSPMKGHSHVYWYRQLPEEGLKFMVYLQKENIIDESGMPKERFSAEFPKEGPSILRIQQVVRGDSAAYFCASSGGTGALNTEAFFGQGTRLTVV.

The chain uses TRBV10-3 and TRBJ2-7; 10 nucleotides agree with TRBD2. The germline V gene encodes CDR1 ENHRY and CDR2 SYGVKD. The CDR3 is 14 amino acids. V gave up 6 bases and J gave up 3 bases; unmatched junction bases: 5. The CDR3 coding sequence is TGTGCCATCAGGAAAGCGGGGGGGAACTACGAGCAGTACTTC. Translated, it gives CAIRKAGGNYEQYF.

The chain links TRBV18 to TRBJ1-2; no firm D call. The V end lost 0 bases, the J end lost 0 bases, and 11 bases lay between the germline ends. The germline gives CDR1 KGHSH, CDR2 LQKENI. This CDR3 has 16 residues. CDR3 bases: TGTGCCAGCTCACCACCGCCAATGCAGACTAACTATGGCTACACCTTC. Translation: CASSPPPMQTNYGYTF.

The chain uses TRBV5-1 and TRBJ2-3; 9 nucleotides line up with TRBD2. Germline lookup yields CDR1 SGHRS and CDR2 YFSETQ. The CDR3 is 11 residues long. V lost 8 bases, J lost 6 bases, and 1 base stayed unmatched. DNA for the CDR3: TGCGCCAGGGGACTAGCCGATACGCAGTATTTT. Encoded protein: CARGLADTQYF.

The chain recombines TRBV5-1 with TRBJ1-6; unclear D gene. Germline V CDR1 and CDR2: SGHRS, YFSETQ. V lost 2 bases to trimming and J lost 9 bases, with 9 bases between them. The CDR3 covers 13 residues. CDR3 sequence (DNA): TGCGCCAGCAGCTTAGGCGGGGTTTCACCCCTCCACTTT. This sequence encodes CASSLGGVSPLHF.

J is TRBJ2-7 and V is TRBV5-1; TRBD2 might be the D (6 bases). The CDR3 has 14 residues. Trimming took off 3 bases at V and 3 bases at J, with 13 bases between the two ends. Per the germline V gene, CDR1 is SGHRS and CDR2 is YFSETQ. CDR3 nucleotide sequence: TGCGCCAGCAGCTCGCCGGGACTGGGCTACGAGCAGTACTTC. This sequence encodes CASSSPGLGYEQYF.

The chain links TRBV28 to TRBJ1-1; D ambiguous. V was pared by 6 bases and J by 3 bases, with 14 bases between. The CDR3 extends over 14 amino acids. Germline V gene lookup returns CDR1 MDHEN and CDR2 SYDVKM. The CDR3 sequence is CASRRVEGYTEAFF. In DNA form, the CDR3 reads TGTGCCAGCAGAAGAGTGGAGGGTTACACTGAAGCTTTCTTT.

The chain links TRBV5-4 to TRBJ1-1; tentative D call: TRBD1 (6 bases). The CDR3 consists of 13 residues. CDR1 is SGHNT, CDR2 YYREEE, per germline (reference sequence). V dropped 4 bases and J dropped 8 bases, with 15 bases sitting between them. This chain's CDR3 is CASSRGGRLEAFF. The DNA of the CDR3 is TGTGCCAGCAGCAGGGGGGGGCGGCTAGAAGCTTTCTTT. Combining the CDR3 with reference TRBV5-4 and TRBJ1-1 gives the whole variable domain ETGVTQSPTHLIKTRGQQVTLRCSSQSGHNTVSWYQQALGQGPQFIFQYYREEENGRGNFPPRFSGLQFPNYSSELNVNALELDDSALYLCASSRGGRLEAFFGQGTRLTVV.

This clone showed up just once. The V and J genes are TRBV5-4 and TRBJ2-5; 9 nucleotides agree with TRBD1. The CDR3 contains 18 residues. In germline, CDR1 is SGHNT, CDR2 YYREEE (reference sequence). The J segment lost 1 base and the V segment lost 4 bases, leaving 14 bases of the junction unmatched. The CDR3 DNA sequence: TGTGCCAGCAGCCCCGGAGGTGGCGGGGGACAGGGCCAAGAGACCCAGTACTTC. Residues: CASSPGGGGGQGQETQYF.

The genes are TRBV27 and TRBJ2-1; 7 bases are a match to TRBD2. The CDR3 runs 15 residues. Germline CDR1 and CDR2: MNHEY and SMNVEV (reference sequence). V lost 4 bases and J lost 7; bases outside the gene matches: 10. This CDR3 is CASSSVREIKNEQFF. In DNA, the CDR3 is TGTGCCAGCAGTTCGGTGCGGGAGATTAAAAATGAGCAGTTCTTC.

The chain has TRBV4-1 and TRBJ2-3, with D possibly being TRBD1 (6 bases). The germline V gene encodes CDR1 MGHRA and CDR2 YSYEKL. Trimming cost V 1 base and J 8 bases, with 28 bases left between them. The CDR3 covers 19 residues. Written as DNA, the CDR3 is TGCGCCAGCAGCCAAGGGAATCATTTCCCCGGACAGAGGGCACGTACGCAGTATTTT. Amino acid sequence: CASSQGNHFPGQRARTQYF.

J is TRBJ2-2 and V is TRBV25-1; tentative D call: TRBD1 (5 bases). Trimming stripped 2 bases from V and 1 base from J, with 8 bases between. The germline V gene encodes CDR1 MGHDK and CDR2 SYGVNS. CDR3 length: 15 residues. The CDR3 loop is CASSEVDRNTGELFF. CDR3 sequence (DNA): TGTGCCAGCAGTGAAGTAGACAGGAACACCGGGGAGCTGTTTTTT.

The rearrangement uses TRBV19 and TRBJ2-1, with D possibly matching TRBD2 (6 bases). CDR3 length: 16 amino acids. Trimming shortened V by 0 bases and J by 10 bases, and 19 bases separated the two germline ends. Germline V gene sequence: CDR1 LNHDA, CDR2 SQIVND (reference sequence). The CDR3: CASSIETKGPSGEQFF. The DNA for the CDR3 is TGTGCCAGTAGTATAGAGACGAAGGGCCCCAGCGGGGAGCAGTTCTTC.

The V gene is TRBV5-1, the J gene TRBJ1-2; TRBD1 matches 8 bases. The CDR3 consists of 14 residues. After removal of 3 bases from V and 6 bases from J, the junction contained 7 bases not matched to a gene. CDR1 is SGHRS and CDR2 is YFSETQ in the germline V gene. The CDR3 sequence is CASSSQGARDGYTF. The CDR3 bases are TGCGCCAGCAGCTCCCAGGGGGCGAGGGATGGCTACACCTTC.

The chain carries TRBV19 and TRBJ2-7; TRBD1 matches at 10 bases. In germline, CDR1 is LNHDA, CDR2 SQIVND (reference sequence). V lost 5 bases to trimming and J lost 7 bases; unmatched junction nucleotides: 5. The CDR3 covers 13 residues. The CDR3 loop reads CASSRDRGWEQYF. The DNA of the CDR3 is TGTGCCAGTAGTCGGGACAGGGGCTGGGAGCAGTACTTC.

The CDR3 nucleotides are TGTGCCAGCAGCTTAGAACAGGGCACTGAAGCTTTCTTT. Translated, it gives CASSLEQGTEAFF. The chain employs TRBV7-2 and TRBJ1-1, with TRBD1 as a possible D gene (6 bases). The CDR3 sequence is 13 residues long. With 1 base removed from V and 4 bases from J, the gap between germline ends came to 7 bases. CDR1 is SGHTA, CDR2 FQGNSA, per germline. Looking up the rest from reference TRBV7-2 and TRBJ1-1 gives the full variable domain: GAGVSQSPSNKVTEKGKDVELRCDPISGHTALYWYRQSLGQGLEFLIYFQGNSAPDKSGLPSDRFSAERTGGSVSTLTIQRTQQEDSAVYLCASSLEQGTEAFFGQGTRLTVV.

V gene TRBV6-4 combines with J gene TRBJ2-1, with 7 nucleotides matching TRBD1. The J segment lost 7 bases and the V segment lost 0 bases, leaving 9 bases of the junction unmatched. The CDR3 is made up of 16 amino acids. Germline CDR1 is MRHNA and CDR2 is SNTAGT. This CDR3 is CASSDSSLTGSNEQFF. The CDR3 region has the DNA TGTGCCAGCAGTGACTCTTCGCTGACAGGGAGTAATGAGCAGTTCTTC.

The J gene is TRBJ1-1, the V gene TRBV27; possibly TRBD1 for D (5 bases). Germline assignment: CDR1 MNHEY and CDR2 SMNVEV (reference sequence). Trimming stripped 8 bases from V and 3 bases from J, with 13 bases between. CDR3 length: 13 amino acids. The CDR3 spells CASQGVADTEAFF. The CDR3, as DNA: TGTGCCAGCCAAGGGGTGGCCGACACTGAAGCTTTCTTT.

This clone was detected once. This chain links TRBV6-1 with TRBJ1-2; D gene uncertain. CDR3 length: 14 amino acids. V was clipped by 2 bases and J by 1 base, with 8 bases between them. Germline CDR1 MNHNS, CDR2 SASEGT. The CDR3 is CASSEMGDNYGYTF. The CDR3 DNA reads TGTGCCAGCAGTGAAATGGGCGATAACTATGGCTACACCTTC.

CDR3 protein: CASSKSPGLGLAAYEQYF. For the CDR3, the DNA is TGTGCCAGCAGCAAGAGCCCGGGACTGGGACTAGCGGCCTACGAGCAGTACTTC. V usage is TRBV7-2 and J usage is TRBJ2-7; 11 positions agree with TRBD2. J lost 2 bases, V lost 5 bases, and 14 bases had no gene match. CDR1 is SGHTA and CDR2 is FQGNSA in the germline V gene. This CDR3 contains 18 residues.

V gene TRBV19 combines with J gene TRBJ2-6, with a tentative D call TRBD2 (5 bases). V was shortened by 3 bases and J by 2 bases, with 17 bases between the two germline ends. Germline CDR1 reads LNHDA; CDR2 reads SQIVND (reference sequence). The CDR3 runs to 18 residues. This CDR3 is CASSIFQVSEAGANVLTF. Here the CDR3 DNA reads TGTGCCAGTAGTATCTTTCAGGTTAGCGAGGCTGGGGCCAACGTCCTGACTTTC.

This rearrangement joins TRBV9 to TRBJ1-2; tentatively, D is TRBD1 (5 bases). Looked up from germline, CDR1 is SGDLS and CDR2 is YYNGEE. V was pared by 0 bases and J by 6 bases, with 15 bases between. The CDR3 is 15 amino acids. The CDR3 protein is CASSVASGGLDGYTF. In nucleotides, the CDR3 is TGTGCCAGCAGCGTAGCCTCGGGGGGGTTGGATGGCTACACCTTC.

V gene TRBV9 combines with J gene TRBJ2-2; 9 nucleotides align to TRBD1. This CDR3 has 16 residues. The V segment lost 4 bases and the J segment 1 base; nucleotides outside the gene matches: 5. In germline, CDR1 is SGDLS, CDR2 YYNGEE. Here the CDR3 DNA reads TGTGCCAGCAGCCGACTGGGACAGGGGAACACCGGGGAGCTGTTTTTT. Residues: CASSRLGQGNTGELFF.

The chain carries TRBV5-6 and TRBJ2-6, with TRBD2 identical over 7 bases. CDR3 length equals 16 residues. Trimming took 10 bases from V and 1 from J; bases not matched to a gene: 11. Germline V gene data show CDR1 as SGHDT and CDR2 as YYEEEE. The CDR3 nucleotides read TGTGCCGCCGGGAAGTGGGGAGGGTCTGGGGCCAACGTCCTGACTTTC. Translated: CAAGKWGGSGANVLTF.

The V gene is TRBV7-8, the J gene TRBJ1-2; no reliable D call. The V gene lost 3 bases and the J gene lost 4 bases, with 18 bases spanning the gap. CDR3 length: 16 amino acids. Germline loops: CDR1 SGHVS, CDR2 FQNEAQ. The CDR3 DNA reads TGTGCCAGCAGCTTGTCCGTGAGTCCCCCAAGCTATGGCTACACCTTC. This codes for CASSLSVSPPSYGYTF.